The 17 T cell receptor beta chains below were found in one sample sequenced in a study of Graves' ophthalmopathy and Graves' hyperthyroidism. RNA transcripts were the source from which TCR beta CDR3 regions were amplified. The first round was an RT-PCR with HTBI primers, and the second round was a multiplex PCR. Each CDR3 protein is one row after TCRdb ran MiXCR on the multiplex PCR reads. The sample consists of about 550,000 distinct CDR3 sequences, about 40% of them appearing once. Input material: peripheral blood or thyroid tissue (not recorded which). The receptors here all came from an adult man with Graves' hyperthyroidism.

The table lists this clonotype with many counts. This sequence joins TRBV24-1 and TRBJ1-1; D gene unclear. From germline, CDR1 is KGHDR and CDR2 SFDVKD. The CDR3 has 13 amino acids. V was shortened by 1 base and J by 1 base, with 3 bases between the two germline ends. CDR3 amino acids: CATSDFKNTEAFF. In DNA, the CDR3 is TGTGCCACCAGTGATTTTAAGAACACTGAAGCTTTCTTT.

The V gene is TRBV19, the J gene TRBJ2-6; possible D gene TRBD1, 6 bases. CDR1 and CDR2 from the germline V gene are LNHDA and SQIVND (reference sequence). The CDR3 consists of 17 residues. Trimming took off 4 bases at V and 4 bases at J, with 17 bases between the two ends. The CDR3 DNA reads TGTGCCAGTAGTAAGCTCAGACAGGCGGCAGGGGCCAACGTCCTGACTTTC. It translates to CASSKLRQAAGANVLTF.

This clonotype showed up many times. Here the CDR3 DNA reads TGCAGTGCTAGAGGTCTTTGGGTGGGCGGCACTGAAGCTTTCTTT. Encoded protein: CSARGLWVGGTEAFF. The chain is built from TRBV20-1 and TRBJ1-1, with D unclear. Germline V CDR1 and CDR2: DFQATT, SNEGSKA (reference sequence). The CDR3 has 15 amino acids. Trimming left V 1 base short and J 4 bases short, with 16 bases between.

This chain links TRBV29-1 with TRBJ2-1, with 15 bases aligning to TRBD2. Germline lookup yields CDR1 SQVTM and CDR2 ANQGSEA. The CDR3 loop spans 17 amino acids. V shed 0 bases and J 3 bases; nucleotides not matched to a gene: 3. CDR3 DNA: TGCAGCGTTGAAGATCCGGGACTAGCGGGAGGCTACAATGAGCAGTTCTTC. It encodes CSVEDPGLAGGYNEQFF.

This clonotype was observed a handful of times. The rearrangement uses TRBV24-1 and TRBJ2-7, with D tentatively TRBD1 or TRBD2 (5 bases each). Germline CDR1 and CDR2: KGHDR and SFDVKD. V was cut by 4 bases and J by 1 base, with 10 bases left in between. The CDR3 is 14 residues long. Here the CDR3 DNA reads TGTGCCACCAGTGACCCGAGGGGTTCCTACGAGCAGTACTTC. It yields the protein CATSDPRGSYEQYF.

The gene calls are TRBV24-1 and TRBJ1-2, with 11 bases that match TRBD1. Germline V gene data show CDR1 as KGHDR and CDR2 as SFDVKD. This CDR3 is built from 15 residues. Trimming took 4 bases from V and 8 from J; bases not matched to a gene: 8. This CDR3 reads CATSDYGQGAGGYTF. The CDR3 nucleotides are TGTGCCACCAGTGACTACGGACAGGGGGCCGGCGGCTACACCTTC.

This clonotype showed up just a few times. The CDR3 DNA reads as TGTGCCAGCAGTGTCCTGGGGGGCTTAGTCAACGAGCAGTACTTC. This sequence encodes CASSVLGGLVNEQYF. The chain joins TRBV2 to TRBJ2-7; D tentatively fits TRBD1 or TRBD2 (6 bases each). CDR3 length equals 15 residues. Germline loops: CDR1 SNHLY, CDR2 FYNNEI. V dropped 4 bases and J dropped 5 bases, with 18 bases sitting between them. Based on the CDR3 plus reference TRBV2 and TRBJ2-7, the full variable domain is EPEVTQTPSHQVTQMGQEVILRCVPISNHLYFYWYRQILGQKVEFLVSFYNNEISEKSEIFDDQFSVERPDGSNFTLKIRSTKLEDSAMYFCASSVLGGLVNEQYFGPGTRLTVT.

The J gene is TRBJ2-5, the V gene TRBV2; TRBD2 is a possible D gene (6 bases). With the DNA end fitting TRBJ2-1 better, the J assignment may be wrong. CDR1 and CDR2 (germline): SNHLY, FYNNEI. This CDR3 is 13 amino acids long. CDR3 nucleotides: TGTGCCAGCATTAGCGGCTCCTACAATGAGCAGTTCTTC. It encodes CASISGSYNEQFF.

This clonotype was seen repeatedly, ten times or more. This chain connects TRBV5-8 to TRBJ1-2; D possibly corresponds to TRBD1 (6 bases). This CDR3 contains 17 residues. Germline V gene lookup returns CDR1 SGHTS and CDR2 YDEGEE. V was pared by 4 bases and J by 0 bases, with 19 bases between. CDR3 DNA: TGTGCCAGCAGCCAAGTGGACGGGGGCCTAGCTAACTATGGCTACACCTTC. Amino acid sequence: CASSQVDGGLANYGYTF.

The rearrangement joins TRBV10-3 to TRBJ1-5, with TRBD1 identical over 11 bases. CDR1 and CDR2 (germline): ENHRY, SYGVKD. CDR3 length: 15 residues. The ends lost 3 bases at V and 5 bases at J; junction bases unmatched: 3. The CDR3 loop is CAISEGTGGYQPQHF. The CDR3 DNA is TGTGCCATCAGTGAAGGGACAGGGGGGTATCAGCCCCAGCATTTT.

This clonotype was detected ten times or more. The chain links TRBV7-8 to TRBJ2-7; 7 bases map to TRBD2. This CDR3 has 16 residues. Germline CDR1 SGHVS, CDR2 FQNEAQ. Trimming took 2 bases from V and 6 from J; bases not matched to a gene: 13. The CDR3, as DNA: TGTGCCAGCAGCTTAAGGTGGGAGGGCCAATCCCCCGAGCAGTACTTC. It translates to CASSLRWEGQSPEQYF.

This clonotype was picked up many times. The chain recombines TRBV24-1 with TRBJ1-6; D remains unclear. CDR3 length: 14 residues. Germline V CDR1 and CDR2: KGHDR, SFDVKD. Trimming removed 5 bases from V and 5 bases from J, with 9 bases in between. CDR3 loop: CATSVGRDNSPLHF. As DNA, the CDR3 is TGTGCCACCAGTGTTGGCAGAGATAATTCACCCCTCCACTTT.

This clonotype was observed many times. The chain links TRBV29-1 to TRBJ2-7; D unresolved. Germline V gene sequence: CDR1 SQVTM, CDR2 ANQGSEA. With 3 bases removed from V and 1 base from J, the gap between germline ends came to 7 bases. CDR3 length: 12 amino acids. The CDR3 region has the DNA TGCAGCGTTGAGGACCCATCCTACGAGCAGTACTTC. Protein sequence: CSVEDPSYEQYF.

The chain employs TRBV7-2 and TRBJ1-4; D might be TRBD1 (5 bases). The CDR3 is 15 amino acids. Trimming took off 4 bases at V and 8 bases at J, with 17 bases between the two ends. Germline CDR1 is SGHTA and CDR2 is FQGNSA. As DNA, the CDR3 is TGTGCCAGCAGCTCAAACCCGGGACTAGTCGAAAAACTGTTTTTT. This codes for CASSSNPGLVEKLFF.

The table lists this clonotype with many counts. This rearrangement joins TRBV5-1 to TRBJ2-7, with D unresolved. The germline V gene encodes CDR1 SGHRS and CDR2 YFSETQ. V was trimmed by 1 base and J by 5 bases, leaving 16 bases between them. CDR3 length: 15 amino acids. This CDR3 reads CASSLLGPGNDEQYF. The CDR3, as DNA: TGCGCCAGCAGCTTGCTGGGTCCTGGCAACGACGAGCAGTACTTC.

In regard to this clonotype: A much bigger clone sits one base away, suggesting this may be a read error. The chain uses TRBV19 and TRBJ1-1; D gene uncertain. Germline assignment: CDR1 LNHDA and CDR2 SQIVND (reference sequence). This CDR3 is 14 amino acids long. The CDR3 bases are TGTGCCAGTAGTATAAGTCTGGCGGCCACTGAAGCTCTCTTT. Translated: CASSISLAATEALF.

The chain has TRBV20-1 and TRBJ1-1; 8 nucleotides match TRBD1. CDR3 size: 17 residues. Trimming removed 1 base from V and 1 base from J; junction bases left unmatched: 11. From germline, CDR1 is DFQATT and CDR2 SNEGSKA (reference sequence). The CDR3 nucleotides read TGCAGTGCTAGAGCCTGGGACAGGCCTAGACAGAACACTGAAGCTTTCTTT. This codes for CSARAWDRPRQNTEAFF.